The rows below give T cell receptor beta chains drawn from one sample of a study of T cell responses to AZD1222 COVID-19 vaccine. The assay was immunoSEQ multiplex PCR, and TCRdb's table has in-frame clones only and misses some. This sample has about 21,000 clones; roughly 82% occur once, and the top ten carry around 41%. Sequenced material: peripheral blood, taken on day 0 of AZD1222 vaccination. These receptors all stem from an adult in good health. Each CDR3 is given with its conserved first and last residue. The D gene is left open where the match is weak. Part of the rows lack a size; the others show once, few, many or a class for expanded clones.

clone_size	j_call	d_call	v_call	cdr3_aa	cdr3_nt
-	TRBJ2-3	-	TRBV28	CASTGQMRKTQYF	TGTGCCAGCACCGGACAGATGCGGAAGACGCAGTATTTT
few	TRBJ1-4	-	TRBV19	CASSITGLGEKLFF	TGTGCCAGTAGTATTACCGGGTTAGGGGAAAAACTGTTTTTT
-	TRBJ2-2	-	TRBV7-3	CASSLQGSRNTGELFF	TGTGCCAGCAGCTTACAGGGATCGCGGAACACCGGGGAGCTGTTTTTT
once	TRBJ2-1	-	TRBV7-6	CASSSRGDNEQFF	TGTGCCAGCAGTTCAAGGGGGGACAATGAGCAGTTCTTC
-	TRBJ2-7	-	TRBV28	CASSSPQGPIEQYF	TGTGCCAGCAGTTCTCCCCAGGGGCCCATCGAGCAGTACTTC
-	TRBJ1-4	-	TRBV27	CASSFLTGEKLFF	TGTGCCAGCAGTTTCCTCACCGGGGAAAAACTGTTTTTT
-	TRBJ1-2	-	TRBV7-2	CASSSDFSTNYGYTF	TGTGCCAGCAGTAGTGACTTCTCTACTAACTATGGCTACACCTTC
-	TRBJ1-5	TRBD1	TRBV27	CASSLSGTGRNQPQHF	TGTGCCAGCAGTCTCTCCGGGACAGGACGCAATCAGCCCCAGCATTTT
once	TRBJ2-5	-	TRBV19	CASSIGSQGETQYF	TGTGCCAGTAGTATAGGAAGTCAGGGGGAGACCCAGTACTTC
-	TRBJ1-4	-	TRBV5-1	CASSLEKGDEKLFF	TGCGCCAGCAGCTTGGAAAAGGGGGATGAAAAACTGTTTTTT
-	TRBJ1-5	-	TRBV2	CASSDSGGWTWNQPQHF	TGTGCCAGCAGTGATAGCGGCGGTTGGACGTGGAATCAGCCCCAGCATTTT
-	TRBJ2-2	TRBD2	TRBV11-2	CASSLELGPSGVNTGELFF	TGTGCCAGCAGCTTAGAACTCGGTCCTAGCGGGGTGAACACCGGGGAGCTGTTTTTT
-	TRBJ1-6	-	TRBV10-3	CAISQGRQADHSPLHF	TGTGCCATCAGCCAGGGCCGACAGGCTGATCATTCACCCCTCCACTTT
-	TRBJ2-7	TRBD2	TRBV5-6	CASSLGLADYEQYF	TGTGCCAGCAGCTTGGGACTAGCGGACTACGAGCAGTACTTC
-	TRBJ2-5	TRBD2	TRBV5-1	CASSSGLAGGGETQYF	TGCGCCAGCAGCTCAGGACTAGCGGGAGGTGGGGAGACCCAGTACTTC
-	TRBJ2-7	TRBD2	TRBV6-2/TRBV6-3	CASSYSRLAGVYEQYF	TGTGCCAGCAGTTACTCGCGTCTAGCGGGAGTCTACGAGCAGTACTTC
-	TRBJ1-2	-	TRBV30	CAWSGLYDQWRGGYTF	TGTGCCTGGAGCGGACTATACGACCAGTGGAGGGGTGGCTACACCTTC
-	TRBJ1-4	-	TRBV4-2	CASSLRPATNEKLFF	TGTGCCAGCAGCTTGCGGCCGGCAACTAATGAAAAACTGTTTTTT
-	TRBJ2-2	-	TRBV29-1	CSVETGQGYTGELFF	TGCAGCGTTGAAACGGGGCAGGGGTACACCGGGGAGCTGTTTTTT
-	TRBJ2-4	TRBD1	TRBV6-6	CASSPGQKNIQYF	TGTGCCAGCAGTCCGGGACAGAAAAACATTCAGTACTTC
-	TRBJ2-1	TRBD2	TRBV14	CASSPTAGRGGSEQFF	TGTGCCAGCAGCCCAACAGCGGGGAGGGGCGGCAGTGAGCAGTTCTTC
once	TRBJ1-1	-	TRBV19	CASSTTDRPEAFF	TGTGCCAGTAGTACTACGGACCGACCGGAAGCTTTCTTT
-	TRBJ1-2	-	TRBV21-1	CASSETVGVGYTF	TGTGCCAGCAGCGAAACAGTTGGAGTTGGCTACACCTTC
-	TRBJ2-7	TRBD2	TRBV28	CASSPGFIAGGEQYF	TGTGCCAGCAGTCCCGGGTTTATAGCGGGAGGCGAGCAGTACTTC
-	TRBJ2-5	-	TRBV4-1	CASSQELEDNQETQYF	TGCGCCAGCAGCCAAGAGTTGGAGGACAATCAAGAGACCCAGTACTTC
-	TRBJ2-5	-	TRBV7-2	CASSLKGSRYQETQYF	TGTGCCAGCAGCTTAAAGGGGAGCCGATACCAAGAGACCCAGTACTTC
once	TRBJ2-2	-	TRBV2	CASGLNTGELFF	TGTGCCTCAGGACTAAACACCGGGGAGCTGTTTTTT
once	TRBJ2-2	-	TRBV6-5	CASSYEDSNTGELFF	TGTGCCAGCAGTTACGAGGACAGTAACACCGGGGAGCTGTTTTTT
-	TRBJ2-7	TRBD1	TRBV28	CASRETGGYEQYF	TGTGCCAGCAGGGAAACAGGGGGCTACGAGCAGTACTTC
-	TRBJ1-4	TRBD1	TRBV28	CASSSRGQARNNEKLFF	TGTGCCAGCAGTTCTAGGGGACAGGCCCGCAATAATGAAAAACTGTTTTTT
-	TRBJ2-5	TRBD2	TRBV2	CASSPVTSGSRPQYF	TGTGCCAGCAGTCCCGTGACTAGCGGGAGTCGGCCCCAGTACTTC
once	TRBJ2-7	-	TRBV9	CASSVASGDRDEQYF	TGTGCCAGCAGCGTAGCCTCAGGGGATCGGGACGAGCAGTACTTC
few	TRBJ1-1	-	TRBV3-1/TRBV3-2	CASTPKRGSREAFF	TGTGCCAGCACCCCCAAGAGGGGATCTCGTGAAGCTTTCTTT
-	TRBJ2-7	TRBD1	TRBV24-1	CATSPGQGSYEQYF	TGTGCCACCAGTCCGGGACAGGGATCCTACGAGCAGTACTTC
-	TRBJ2-3	-	TRBV9	CASSAHGASTDTQYF	TGTGCCAGCAGCGCCCACGGGGCTAGCACAGATACGCAGTATTTT
-	TRBJ2-1	-	TRBV28	CASGLYRDNEQFF	TGTGCCAGCGGTCTCTACAGAGACAATGAGCAGTTCTTC
-	TRBJ1-4	-	TRBV24-1	CATSDRQAIPEKLFF	TGTGCCACCAGTGACAGACAGGCGATCCCCGAAAAACTGTTTTTT
-	TRBJ1-2	-	TRBV7-2	CASSLVPQSLYGYTF	TGTGCCAGCAGCTTAGTCCCCCAGAGCCTCTATGGCTACACCTTC
-	TRBJ1-1	TRBD1	TRBV18	CASSTGGSMMNTEAFF	TGTGCCAGCTCCACAGGGGGGAGTATGATGAACACTGAAGCTTTCTTT